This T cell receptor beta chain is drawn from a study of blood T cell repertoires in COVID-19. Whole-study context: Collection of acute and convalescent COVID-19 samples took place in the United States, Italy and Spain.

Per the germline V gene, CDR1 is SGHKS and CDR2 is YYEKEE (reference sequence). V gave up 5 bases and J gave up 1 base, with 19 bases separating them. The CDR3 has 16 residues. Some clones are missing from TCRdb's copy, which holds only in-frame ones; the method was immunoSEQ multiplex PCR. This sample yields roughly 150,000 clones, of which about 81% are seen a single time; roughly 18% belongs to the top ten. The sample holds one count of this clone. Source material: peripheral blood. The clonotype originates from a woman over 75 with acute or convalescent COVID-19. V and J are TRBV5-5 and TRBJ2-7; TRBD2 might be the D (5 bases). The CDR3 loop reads CASRRGQLGRSYEQYF. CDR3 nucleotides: TGTGCCAGCAGACGGGGTCAGCTGGGCAGATCCTACGAGCAGTACTTC.